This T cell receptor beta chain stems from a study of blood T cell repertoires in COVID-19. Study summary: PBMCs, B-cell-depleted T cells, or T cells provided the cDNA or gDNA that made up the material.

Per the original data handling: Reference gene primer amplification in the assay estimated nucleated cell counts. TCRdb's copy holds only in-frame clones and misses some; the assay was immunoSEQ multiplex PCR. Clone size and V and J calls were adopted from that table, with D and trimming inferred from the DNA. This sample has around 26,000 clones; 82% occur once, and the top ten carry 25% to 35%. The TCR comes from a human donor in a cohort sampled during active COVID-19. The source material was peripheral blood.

The CDR3 coding sequence is TGTGCCAGCAGCTCCTCAGACCATGTGGCTAGCAGGACCTACGAGCAGTACTTC. Encoded protein: CASSSSDHVASRTYEQYF. The chain uses TRBV28 and TRBJ2-7; a possible D gene is TRBD2 (5 bases). CDR1 and CDR2 (germline): MDHEN, SYDVKM. V was shortened by 6 bases and J by 2 bases, with 26 bases between the two germline ends. The CDR3 spans 18 residues.